This T cell receptor beta chain was sequenced during a study of vaccination effects on CD4 cells after COVID-19. Germline V gives CDR1 MDHEN, CDR2 SYDVKM. The length of the CDR3 is 16 residues. J gave up 2 bases and V 3 bases, and 5 bases lay outside the gene matches. The data were produced by immunoSEQ multiplex PCR, yet TCRdb's version contains in-frame clones alone and is incomplete. This repertoire shows around 30,000 clones, roughly two thirds found once; its top ten account for under 30%. Concerning this clone: What it recognizes is unknown.

ViraFEST used viral peptide pools to expand antigen-specific CD4+ T cells before sequencing. Culturing for nine to ten days preceded CD4+ T cell isolation. Recipients of the vaccine had no prior SARS-CoV-2 infection and negative nucleocapsid antibodies. Cultivation was performed at roughly 2 million PBMC per well with about 9 IU/ml IL-2 and approximately 10 ug/ml peptides added. A half-volume exchange with IL-2 medium occurred on days 3 and 7. The V call is TRBV28, the J call TRBJ2-7, with 12 bases that match TRBD2. The sequencing used CD4+ T cells from PBMCs cultured with HCoV-229E spike peptides, collected before COVID-19 vaccination. This sequence was found in a human donor who received a COVID-19 vaccine. CDR3 in amino acids: CASSFSLAGGPYEQYF. The CDR3 DNA reads TGTGCCAGCAGTTTCTCCCTAGCGGGAGGGCCCTACGAGCAGTACTTC.